The 27 T cell receptor beta chains reported below all come from one sample, sequenced in a study of blood T cell repertoires in COVID-19. Clones were read by immunoSEQ multiplex PCR, and TCRdb kept only the in-frame ones, dropping some. The sample lists roughly 410,000 clones; roughly 90% were seen once. The specimen sequenced was peripheral blood. These receptors all stem from a man aged 35 to 55 with acute or convalescent COVID-19.

This chain joins TRBV4-1 and TRBJ1-6; 9 nucleotides agree with TRBD1. The length of the CDR3 is 15 residues. J gave up 14 bases and V 0 bases, and 8 bases lay outside the gene matches. The germline V gene has CDR1 MGHRA and CDR2 YSYEKL. CDR3 sequence: CASSQDGQGFSALHF. The CDR3 bases are TGCGCCAGCAGCCAAGATGGACAGGGGTTCTCCGCCCTCCACTTT.

This clone was observed once. J is TRBJ2-6 and V is TRBV30; D remains ambiguous. With 2 bases removed from V and 0 bases from J, the gap between germline ends came to 11 bases. Germline lookup yields CDR1 GTSNPN and CDR2 SVGIG (reference sequence). The CDR3 is 16 amino acids. CDR3 loop: CAWSLRQISGANVLTF. CDR3 nucleotides: TGTGCCTGGAGTCTAAGACAAATCTCTGGGGCCAACGTCCTGACTTTC.

The rearrangement links TRBV27 to TRBJ2-7, with unresolved D. Germline assignment: CDR1 MNHEY and CDR2 SMNVEV (reference sequence). The CDR3 sequence is 14 residues long. Deletions cut 3 bases from V and 4 bases from J, with 13 bases between. The CDR3 bases are TGTGCCAGCAGTTTGTGGAGCCCTGCGTACGAGCAGTACTTC. The encoded protein is CASSLWSPAYEQYF.

This clone was picked up one time. The chain is built from TRBV7-2 and TRBJ1-2; possible D gene TRBD1, 5 bases. V was pared by 1 base and J by 0 bases, with 6 bases between. Germline assignment: CDR1 SGHTA and CDR2 FQGNSA. This CDR3 region has 14 residues. As DNA, the CDR3 is TGTGCCAGCAGCTTAGAGACAGCTAACTATGGCTACACCTTC. Amino acids: CASSLETANYGYTF.

This clone was observed a single time. The chain couples TRBV9 to TRBJ1-4, with a possible D match to TRBD1 (6 bases). Trimming stripped 0 bases from V and 7 bases from J, with 16 bases between. The CDR3 is made up of 16 amino acids. Germline loops: CDR1 SGDLS, CDR2 YYNGEE. The DNA for the CDR3 is TGTGCCAGCAGCGTAGAGGACAGACCGCTTAGTGAAAAACTGTTTTTT. Its protein is CASSVEDRPLSEKLFF.

The chain has TRBV19 and TRBJ1-2, with a possible D match to TRBD1 (5 bases). The CDR3 is 14 amino acids. The V end lost 5 bases, the J end lost 8 bases, and 18 bases lay between the germline ends. Germline V lookup: CDR1 LNHDA, CDR2 SQIVND (reference sequence). CDR3 DNA: TGTGCCAGTAGTCCCCCCCGGGGGGGTAAAGGCTACACCTTC. Its protein product is CASSPPRGGKGYTF.

This clone occurred a few times. The V call is TRBV27, the J call TRBJ2-1, with TRBD2 matching over 10 bases. Germline-derived CDR1 and CDR2 are MNHEY and SMNVEV (reference sequence). The V segment lost 3 bases and the J segment 5 bases; nucleotides outside the gene matches: 4. The CDR3 totals 15 residues. The CDR3 bases are TGTGCCAGCAGTTTGGGTCTAGCGGGGGACAATGAGCAGTTCTTC. This gives the protein CASSLGLAGDNEQFF.

This rearrangement joins TRBV2 to TRBJ1-2; D gene uncertain. Germline V gene lookup returns CDR1 SNHLY and CDR2 FYNNEI. V was trimmed by 3 bases and J by 6 bases, leaving 20 bases between them. This CDR3 is built from 16 residues. CDR3 amino acids: CASSEERVKSADGYTF. The CDR3 nucleotides are TGTGCCAGCAGTGAGGAGAGGGTAAAATCTGCCGATGGCTACACCTTC.

This clone was detected only once. The junction shows a germline mismatch at one end, possibly a read error. The chain employs TRBV29-1 and TRBJ1-5, with TRBD1 matching over 8 bases. The CDR3 totals 13 residues. Germline CDR1 SQVTM, CDR2 ANQGSEA. The CDR3 coding sequence is TGCAGCGTCTCCGGGACAGGCAACCAGCCCCAGCATTTT. Translating it yields CSVSGTGNQPQHF. Drawing the rest from reference TRBV29-1 and TRBJ1-5, the complete variable domain is SAVISQKPSRDICQRGTSLTIQCQVDSQVTMMFWYRQQPGQSLTLIATANQGSEATYESGFVIDKFPISRPNLTFSTLTVSNMSPEDSSIYLCSVSGTGNQPQHFGDGTRLSIL.

This chain links TRBV9 with TRBJ1-3; tentatively, D is TRBD1 (5 bases). Germline V CDR1 and CDR2: SGDLS, YYNGEE. CDR3 size: 15 residues. V lost 4 bases to trimming and J lost 3 bases, with 14 bases between them. The CDR3 spells CASSPRGGDGNTIYF. As DNA, the CDR3 is TGTGCCAGCAGCCCCCGAGGAGGGGATGGAAACACCATATATTTT.

The chain uses TRBV3-1 (or the pseudogene TRBV3-2) and TRBJ1-1; no definite D call. CDR3 length equals 14 residues. Germline V gene data show CDR1 as LGHDT and CDR2 as YNNKEL (reference sequence). The germline V and J ends were trimmed by 0 bases and 0 bases, with 5 bases remaining between them. The CDR3 coding sequence is TGTGCCAGCAGCCAAGACCAGGTGAACACTGAAGCTTTCTTT. It specifies CASSQDQVNTEAFF.

The V call is TRBV28, the J call TRBJ2-7; 9 positions agree with TRBD1. CDR3 length: 15 residues. The junction had 8 bases not matched to a gene; V was cut back by 5 bases and J by 3 bases. In germline, CDR1 is MDHEN, CDR2 SYDVKM. The CDR3 loop is CASSPTGQGNYEQYF. The CDR3 region has the DNA TGTGCCAGCAGTCCCACGGGACAGGGAAACTACGAGCAGTACTTC.

The rearrangement uses TRBV27 and TRBJ2-2; no reliable D call. The CDR3 length is 14 residues. V lost 5 bases and J 6 bases, leaving 13 bases between the germline ends. Germline lookup yields CDR1 MNHEY and CDR2 SMNVEV (reference sequence). The CDR3 DNA reads TGTGCCAGCAGTCAAACCGGAGTGGCCGGGGAGCTGTTTTTT. Translating it yields CASSQTGVAGELFF.

This sequence joins TRBV7-2 and TRBJ2-2, with 15 bases lining up with TRBD2. J lost 8 bases, V lost 4 bases, and 5 bases had no gene match. The length of the CDR3 is 16 residues. Germline CDR1 is SGHTA and CDR2 is FQGNSA. CDR3 nucleotides: TGTGCCAGCAGCTCCCGGACTAGCGGGAGGGTGGGGGAGCTGTTTTTT. It encodes CASSSRTSGRVGELFF. Full variable domain (missing parts from reference TRBV7-2 and TRBJ2-2): GAGVSQSPSNKVTEKGKDVELRCDPISGHTALYWYRQSLGQGLEFLIYFQGNSAPDKSGLPSDRFSAERTGGSVSTLTIQRTQQEDSAVYLCASSSRTSGRVGELFFGEGSRLTVL.

The J gene is TRBJ1-5, the V gene TRBV10-3; D is undetermined. Germline CDR1 ENHRY, CDR2 SYGVKD. The length of the CDR3 is 15 residues. V was cut by 3 bases and J by 1 base, with 10 bases left in between. The CDR3 loop reads CAISDGVRSNQPQHF. DNA of the CDR3: TGTGCCATCAGTGACGGGGTGAGGAGCAATCAGCCCCAGCATTTT.

The chain uses TRBV5-1 and TRBJ2-3; TRBD1 aligns across 8 bases. The trim removed 0 bases at V and 10 bases at J, leaving 10 bases unmatched. This CDR3 has 15 amino acids. Germline lookup yields CDR1 SGHRS and CDR2 YFSETQ. The CDR3 coding sequence is TGCGCCAGCAGCTTGGCCTCCAAACAGGGGGACTCGCAGTATTTT. Its protein product is CASSLASKQGDSQYF.

The chain combines TRBV9 with TRBJ2-3; TRBD1 matches at 10 bases. Germline-derived CDR1 and CDR2 are SGDLS and YYNGEE. The CDR3 is 16 residues long. Trimming removed 0 bases from V and 5 bases from J; junction bases left unmatched: 6. Here the CDR3 DNA reads TGTGCCAGCAGCGTAGACAGGACAGGGGGATTAGATACGCAGTATTTT. This translates into CASSVDRTGGLDTQYF.

In its sample, this clone was seen a few times. The chain carries TRBV4-1 and TRBJ1-2; possible D gene TRBD1, 6 bases. Germline loops: CDR1 MGHRA, CDR2 YSYEKL. V gave up 1 base and J gave up 7 bases, with 25 bases separating them. The CDR3 sequence is 18 residues long. The CDR3 nucleotides read TGCGCCAGCAGCCAAGTAATTAAAAGGACAGCTCATCGGTTTGGCTACACCTTC. Amino acid sequence: CASSQVIKRTAHRFGYTF.

The gene calls are TRBV4-1 and TRBJ1-2; D gene uncertain. The CDR3 sequence is 17 residues long. With 4 bases removed from V and 0 bases from J, the gap between germline ends came to 18 bases. Per germline, CDR1 MGHRA and CDR2 YSYEKL. CDR3 sequence (DNA): TGCGCCAGCAGCCCCTCGAACCGACGGCGGGCTAACTATGGCTACACCTTC. It codes for CASSPSNRRRANYGYTF.

The gene calls are TRBV5-1 and TRBJ1-1; perhaps TRBD1 as D (6 bases). This CDR3 is built from 14 residues. Trimming stripped 4 bases from V and 1 base from J, with 11 bases between. Germline CDR1 is SGHRS and CDR2 is YFSETQ. The CDR3 is CASSRRTENTEAFF. DNA of the CDR3: TGCGCCAGCAGCCGTCGGACAGAGAACACTGAAGCTTTCTTT.

To note about this clone: One end of the junction fails to match germline, which may point to a read error. The rearrangement joins TRBV7-7 to TRBJ2-1, with D tentatively TRBD2 (6 bases). This CDR3 is built from 15 residues. Germline-derived CDR1 and CDR2 are SSHAT and FNYEAQ (reference sequence). CDR3 region: CASSLSASEYNEQFF. The CDR3 bases are TGTGCTAGCAGCTTATCGGCTAGCGAGTACAATGAGCAGTTCTTC.

The count of this clone is one. The chain combines TRBV2 with TRBJ1-5; 9 bases match TRBD1. CDR1 is SNHLY, CDR2 FYNNEI, per germline. CDR3 length equals 15 residues. Losses at the gene ends were 7 bases for V and 0 bases for J; bases not matched to a gene: 4. CDR3 sequence reads: CASKGTGYSNQPQHF. The CDR3 DNA is TGTGCCAGCAAGGGGACAGGGTATAGCAATCAGCCCCAGCATTTT.

The chain has TRBV27 and TRBJ2-1, with TRBD2 as a possible D gene (6 bases). The V gene's germline CDR1 is MNHEY and CDR2 SMNVEV (reference sequence). The V end was cut by 5 bases, the J end by 10 bases, with 18 bases between. The CDR3 extends over 14 amino acids. The CDR3, as DNA: TGTGCCAGCAGTCCCTCCGCGGGGCGGCTAGAGCAGTTCTTC. Translation gives CASSPSAGRLEQFF.

The chain is built from TRBV7-2 and TRBJ1-1; D might be TRBD1 (6 bases). Trimming pared 1 base from V and 1 base from J, leaving 13 bases between. CDR1 is SGHTA and CDR2 is FQGNSA in the germline V gene. CDR3 length: 16 residues. This chain's CDR3 is CASSLVWGHGNTEAFF. DNA for the CDR3: TGTGCCAGCAGCTTAGTCTGGGGACATGGGAACACTGAAGCTTTCTTT. Based on the CDR3 plus reference TRBV7-2 and TRBJ1-1, the full variable domain is GAGVSQSPSNKVTEKGKDVELRCDPISGHTALYWYRQSLGQGLEFLIYFQGNSAPDKSGLPSDRFSAERTGGSVSTLTIQRTQQEDSAVYLCASSLVWGHGNTEAFFGQGTRLTVV.

This chain uses TRBV9 with TRBJ1-2, with TRBD1 matching 8 bases. The CDR3 contains 15 residues. Germline assignment: CDR1 SGDLS and CDR2 YYNGEE. V shed 0 bases, J shed 4 bases, and the junction held 5 bases outside the gene matches. The CDR3 region has the DNA TGTGCCAGCAGCGTAGTAGAGGACAGGGTCTATGGCTACACCTTC. It is translated as CASSVVEDRVYGYTF.

This chain links TRBV6-6 with TRBJ2-4, with a tentative D call TRBD2 (6 bases). Per the germline V gene, CDR1 is MNHNY and CDR2 is SVGAGI (reference sequence). CDR3 size: 15 residues. Trimming pared 8 bases from V and 7 bases from J, leaving 21 bases between. CDR3 DNA sequence: TGTGCCAGCCACATAGGTACTAGCTATATGAACATTCAGTACTTC. Encoded protein: CASHIGTSYMNIQYF.

The genes are TRBV6-5 and TRBJ1-2; 10 bases line up with TRBD1. The trim removed 7 bases at V and 5 bases at J, leaving 7 bases unmatched. The CDR3 consists of 14 residues. The germline V gene has CDR1 MNHEY and CDR2 SVGAGI. CDR3 loop: CASTQTGGVYGYTF. The CDR3 DNA sequence: TGTGCCAGCACCCAGACAGGGGGCGTATATGGCTACACCTTC.